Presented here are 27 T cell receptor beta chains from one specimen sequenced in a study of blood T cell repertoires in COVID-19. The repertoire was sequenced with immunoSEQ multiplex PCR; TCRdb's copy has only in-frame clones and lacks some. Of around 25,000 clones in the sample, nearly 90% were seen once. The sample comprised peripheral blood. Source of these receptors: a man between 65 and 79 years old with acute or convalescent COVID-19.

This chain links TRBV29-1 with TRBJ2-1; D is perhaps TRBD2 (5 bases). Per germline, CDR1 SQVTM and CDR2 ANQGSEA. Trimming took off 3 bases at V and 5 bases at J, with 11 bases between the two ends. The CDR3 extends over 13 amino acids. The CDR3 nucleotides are TGCAGCGTTGACGGGATTATAAACAATGAGCAGTTCTTC. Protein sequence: CSVDGIINNEQFF.

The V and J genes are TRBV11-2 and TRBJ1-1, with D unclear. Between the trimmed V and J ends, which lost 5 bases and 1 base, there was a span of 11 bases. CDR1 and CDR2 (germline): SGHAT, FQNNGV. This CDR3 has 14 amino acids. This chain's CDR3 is CASSLGLKNTEAFF. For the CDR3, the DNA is TGTGCCAGCAGCCTAGGACTAAAGAACACTGAAGCTTTCTTT. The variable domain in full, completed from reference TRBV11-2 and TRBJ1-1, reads EAGVAQSPRYKIIEKRQSVAFWCNPISGHATLYWYQQILGQGPKLLIQFQNNGVVDDSQLPKDRFSAERLKGVDSTLKIQPAKLEDSAVYLCASSLGLKNTEAFFGQGTRLTVV.

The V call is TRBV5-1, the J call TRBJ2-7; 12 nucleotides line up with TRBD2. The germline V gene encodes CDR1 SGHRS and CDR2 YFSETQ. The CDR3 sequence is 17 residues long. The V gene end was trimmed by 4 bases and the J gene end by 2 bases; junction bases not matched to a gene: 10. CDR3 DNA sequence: TGCGCCAGCAGCAGGGCGACTAGCGGGAGCCAAACCTACGAGCAGTACTTC. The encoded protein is CASSRATSGSQTYEQYF.

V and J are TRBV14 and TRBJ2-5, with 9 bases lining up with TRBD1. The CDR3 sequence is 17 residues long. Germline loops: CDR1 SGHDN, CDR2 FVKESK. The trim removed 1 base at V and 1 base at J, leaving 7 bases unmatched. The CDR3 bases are TGTGCCAGCAGCCAAGGAGCCGGGACAGGGTTCCAAGAGACCCAGTACTTC. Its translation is CASSQGAGTGFQETQYF.

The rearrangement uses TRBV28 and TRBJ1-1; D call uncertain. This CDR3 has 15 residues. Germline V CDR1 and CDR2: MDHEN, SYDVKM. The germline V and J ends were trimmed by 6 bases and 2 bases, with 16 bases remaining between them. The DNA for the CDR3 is TGTGCCAGCAGCTCTCGGGTGAGCTTAAACACTGAAGCTTTCTTT. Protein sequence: CASSSRVSLNTEAFF. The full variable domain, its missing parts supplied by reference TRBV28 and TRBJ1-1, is DVKVTQSSRYLVKRTGEKVFLECVQDMDHENMFWYRQDPGLGLRLIYFSYDVKMKEKGDIPEGYSVSREKKERFSLILESASTNQTSMYLCASSSRVSLNTEAFFGQGTRLTVV.

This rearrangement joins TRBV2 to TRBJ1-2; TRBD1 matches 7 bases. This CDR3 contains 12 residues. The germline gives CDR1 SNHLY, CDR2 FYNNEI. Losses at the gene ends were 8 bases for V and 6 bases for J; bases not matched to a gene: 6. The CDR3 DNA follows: TGTGCCAGCCGCATAACAGGGGATGGCTACACCTTC. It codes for CASRITGDGYTF.

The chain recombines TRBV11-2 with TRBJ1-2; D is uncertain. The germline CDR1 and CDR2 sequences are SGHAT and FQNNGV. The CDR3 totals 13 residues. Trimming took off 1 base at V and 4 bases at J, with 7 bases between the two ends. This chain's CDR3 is CASSLGAFYGYTF. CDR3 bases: TGTGCCAGCAGCTTAGGAGCTTTCTATGGCTACACCTTC.

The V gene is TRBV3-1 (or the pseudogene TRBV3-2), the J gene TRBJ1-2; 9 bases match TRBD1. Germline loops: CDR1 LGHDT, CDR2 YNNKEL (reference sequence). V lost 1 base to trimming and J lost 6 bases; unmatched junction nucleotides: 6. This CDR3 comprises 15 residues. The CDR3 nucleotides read TGTGCCAGCAGCCAAGTTACGGACAGGGGCGATGGCTACACCTTC. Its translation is CASSQVTDRGDGYTF.

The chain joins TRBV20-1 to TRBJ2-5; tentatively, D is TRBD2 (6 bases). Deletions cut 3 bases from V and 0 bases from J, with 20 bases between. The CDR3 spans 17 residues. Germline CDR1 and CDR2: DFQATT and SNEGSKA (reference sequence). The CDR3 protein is CSASPGQLADYQETQYF. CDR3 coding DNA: TGCAGTGCTAGTCCCGGACAACTAGCAGATTACCAAGAGACCCAGTACTTC.

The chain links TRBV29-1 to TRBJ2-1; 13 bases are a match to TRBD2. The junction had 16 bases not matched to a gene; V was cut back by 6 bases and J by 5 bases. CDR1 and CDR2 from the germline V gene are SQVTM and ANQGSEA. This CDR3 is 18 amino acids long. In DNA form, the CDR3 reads TGCAGCGTCCAACAACTAGCGGGAGGGCCTTTTGGACACAATGAGCAGTTCTTC. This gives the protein CSVQQLAGGPFGHNEQFF.

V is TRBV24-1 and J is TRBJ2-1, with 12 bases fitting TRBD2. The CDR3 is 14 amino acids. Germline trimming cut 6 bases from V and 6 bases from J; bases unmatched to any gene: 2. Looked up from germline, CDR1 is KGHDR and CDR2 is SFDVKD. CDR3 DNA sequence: TGTGCCACCAGTCCTAGCGGGAGGGCCAATGAGCAGTTCTTC. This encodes CATSPSGRANEQFF.

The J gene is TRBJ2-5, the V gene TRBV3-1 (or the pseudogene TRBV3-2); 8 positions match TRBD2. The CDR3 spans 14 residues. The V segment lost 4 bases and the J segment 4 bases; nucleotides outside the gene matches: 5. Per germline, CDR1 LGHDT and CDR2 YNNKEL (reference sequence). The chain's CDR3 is CASSLSGSLETQYF. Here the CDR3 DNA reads TGTGCCAGCAGCCTAAGCGGGAGCCTAGAGACCCAGTACTTC.

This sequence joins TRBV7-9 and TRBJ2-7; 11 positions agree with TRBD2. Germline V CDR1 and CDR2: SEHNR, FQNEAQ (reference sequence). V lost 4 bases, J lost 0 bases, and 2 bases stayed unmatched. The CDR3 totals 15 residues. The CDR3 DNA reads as TGTGCCAGCAGCTCCACTAGCGGGGGCTCCTACGAGCAGTACTTC. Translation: CASSSTSGGSYEQYF.

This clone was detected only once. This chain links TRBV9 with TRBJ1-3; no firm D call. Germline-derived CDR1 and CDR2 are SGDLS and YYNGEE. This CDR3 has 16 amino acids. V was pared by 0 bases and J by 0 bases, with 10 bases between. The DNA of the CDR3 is TGTGCCAGCAGCGTAGGGCAGTCCCTCTCTGGAAACACCATATATTTT. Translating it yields CASSVGQSLSGNTIYF.

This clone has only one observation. The CDR3 nucleotides read TGTGCCAGCAGCCCCCCCCCGGCGGGAGGGCCAAATGAGCAGTTCTTC. It yields the protein CASSPPPAGGPNEQFF. The chain has TRBV5-6 and TRBJ2-1; the match to TRBD2 covers 9 bases. The CDR3 covers 16 residues. Losses at the gene ends were 4 bases for V and 7 bases for J; bases not matched to a gene: 12. Germline V gene data show CDR1 as SGHDT and CDR2 as YYEEEE.

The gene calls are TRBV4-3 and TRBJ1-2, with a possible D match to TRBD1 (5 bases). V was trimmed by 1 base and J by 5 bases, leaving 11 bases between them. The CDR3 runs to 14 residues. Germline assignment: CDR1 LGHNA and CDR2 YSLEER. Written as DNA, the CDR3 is TGCGCCAGCAGCCAAGTAGCAGGGCAATATGGCTACACCTTC. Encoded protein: CASSQVAGQYGYTF.

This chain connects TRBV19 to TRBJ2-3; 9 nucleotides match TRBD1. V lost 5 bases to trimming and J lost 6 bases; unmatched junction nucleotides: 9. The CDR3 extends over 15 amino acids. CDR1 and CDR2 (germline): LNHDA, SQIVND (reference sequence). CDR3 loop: CASSSPDRGRDTQYF. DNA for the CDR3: TGTGCCAGTAGTTCCCCGGACAGGGGCAGGGATACGCAGTATTTT.

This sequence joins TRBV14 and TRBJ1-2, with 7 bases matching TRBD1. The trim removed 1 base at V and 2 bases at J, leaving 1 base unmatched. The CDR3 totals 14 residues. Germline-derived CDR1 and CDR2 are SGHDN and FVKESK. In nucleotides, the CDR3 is TGTGCCAGCAGCCAAGCAGGGGGAAACTATGGCTACACCTTC. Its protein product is CASSQAGGNYGYTF.

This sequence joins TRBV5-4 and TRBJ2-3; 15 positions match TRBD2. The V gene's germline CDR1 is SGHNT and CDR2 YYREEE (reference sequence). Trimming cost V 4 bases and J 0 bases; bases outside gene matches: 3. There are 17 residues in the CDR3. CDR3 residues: CASSGGTSGRSTDTQYF. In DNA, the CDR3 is TGTGCCAGCAGCGGCGGGACTAGCGGGAGGAGCACAGATACGCAGTATTTT.

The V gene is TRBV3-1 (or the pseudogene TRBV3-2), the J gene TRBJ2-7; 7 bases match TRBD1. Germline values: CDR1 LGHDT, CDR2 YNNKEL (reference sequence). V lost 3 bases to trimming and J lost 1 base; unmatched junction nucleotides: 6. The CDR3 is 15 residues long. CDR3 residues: CASSQKAGGSYEQYF. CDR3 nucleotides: TGTGCCAGCAGCCAGAAAGCAGGGGGTTCCTACGAGCAGTACTTC.

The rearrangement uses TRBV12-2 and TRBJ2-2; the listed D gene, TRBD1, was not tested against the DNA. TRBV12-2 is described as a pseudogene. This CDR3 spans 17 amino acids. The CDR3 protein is CASRLAWTEGNTGELFF. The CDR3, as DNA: TGTGCAAGTCGCTTAGCGTGGACAGAGGGAAACACCGGGGAGCTGTTTTTT.

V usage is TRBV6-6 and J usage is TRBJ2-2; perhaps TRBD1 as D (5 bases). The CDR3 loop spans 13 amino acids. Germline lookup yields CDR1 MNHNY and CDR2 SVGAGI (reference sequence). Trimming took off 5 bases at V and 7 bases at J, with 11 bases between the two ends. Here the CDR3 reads CASSGVQGGELFF. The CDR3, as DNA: TGTGCCAGCAGTGGCGTTCAGGGCGGGGAGCTGTTTTTT.

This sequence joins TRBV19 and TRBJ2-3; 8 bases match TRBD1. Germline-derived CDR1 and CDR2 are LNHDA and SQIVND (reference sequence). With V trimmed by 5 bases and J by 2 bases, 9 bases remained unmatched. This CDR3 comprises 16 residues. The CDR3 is CASSLRQGSLTDTQYF. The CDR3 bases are TGTGCCAGTAGTCTACGACAGGGGTCCCTCACAGATACGCAGTATTTT.

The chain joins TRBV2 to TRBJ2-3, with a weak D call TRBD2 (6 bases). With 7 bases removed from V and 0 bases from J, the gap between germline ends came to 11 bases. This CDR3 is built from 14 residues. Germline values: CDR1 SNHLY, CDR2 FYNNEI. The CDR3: CASKGGVSTDTQYF. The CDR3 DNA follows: TGTGCCAGCAAGGGCGGGGTTAGCACAGATACGCAGTATTTT. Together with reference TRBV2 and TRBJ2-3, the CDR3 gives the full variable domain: EPEVTQTPSHQVTQMGQEVILRCVPISNHLYFYWYRQILGQKVEFLVSFYNNEISEKSEIFDDQFSVERPDGSNFTLKIRSTKLEDSAMYFCASKGGVSTDTQYFGPGTRLTVL.

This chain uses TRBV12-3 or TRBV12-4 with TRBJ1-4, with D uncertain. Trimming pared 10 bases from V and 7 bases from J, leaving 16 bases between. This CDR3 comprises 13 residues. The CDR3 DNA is TGTGCCATAGCTAGCGGTCCAAGTGAAAAACTGTTTTTT. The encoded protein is CAIASGPSEKLFF.

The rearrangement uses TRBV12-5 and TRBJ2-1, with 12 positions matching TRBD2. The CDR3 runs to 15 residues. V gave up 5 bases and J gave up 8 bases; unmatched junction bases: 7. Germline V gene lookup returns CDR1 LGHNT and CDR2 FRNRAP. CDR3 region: CASGPGLAGRYEQFF. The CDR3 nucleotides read TGTGCTAGTGGTCCCGGACTAGCGGGAAGGTATGAGCAGTTCTTC.

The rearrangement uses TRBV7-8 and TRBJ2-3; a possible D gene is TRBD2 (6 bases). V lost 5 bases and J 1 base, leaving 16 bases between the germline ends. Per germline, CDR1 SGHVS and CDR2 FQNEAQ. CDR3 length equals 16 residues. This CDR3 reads CASSETSGSGTDTQYF. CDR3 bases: TGTGCCAGCAGCGAGACAAGCGGGTCAGGCACAGATACGCAGTATTTT.